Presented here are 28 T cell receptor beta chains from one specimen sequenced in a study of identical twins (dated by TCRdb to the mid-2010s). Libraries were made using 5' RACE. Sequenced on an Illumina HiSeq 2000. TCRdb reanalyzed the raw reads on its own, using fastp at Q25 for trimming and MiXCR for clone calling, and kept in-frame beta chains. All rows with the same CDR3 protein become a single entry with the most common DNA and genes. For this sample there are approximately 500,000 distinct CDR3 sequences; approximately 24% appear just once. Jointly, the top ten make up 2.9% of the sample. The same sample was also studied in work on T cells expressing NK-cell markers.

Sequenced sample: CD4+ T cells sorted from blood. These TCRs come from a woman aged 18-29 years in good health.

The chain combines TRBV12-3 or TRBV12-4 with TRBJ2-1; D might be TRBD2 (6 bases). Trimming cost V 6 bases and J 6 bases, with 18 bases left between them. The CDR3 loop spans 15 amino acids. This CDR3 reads CASSPTREGRNEQFF. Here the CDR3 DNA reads TGTGCCAGCAGCCCGACTAGAGAAGGCCGCAATGAGCAGTTCTTC.

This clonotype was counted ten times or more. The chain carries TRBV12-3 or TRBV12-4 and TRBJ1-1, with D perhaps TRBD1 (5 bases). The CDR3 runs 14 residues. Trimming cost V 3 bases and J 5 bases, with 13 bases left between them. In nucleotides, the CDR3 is TGTGCCAGCAGTTTTAGACAGATTCGGACTGAAGCTTTCTTT. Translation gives CASSFRQIRTEAFF.

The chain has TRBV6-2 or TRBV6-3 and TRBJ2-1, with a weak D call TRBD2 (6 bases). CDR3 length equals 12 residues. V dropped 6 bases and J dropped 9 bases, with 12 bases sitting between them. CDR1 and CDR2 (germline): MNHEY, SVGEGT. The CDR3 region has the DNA TGTGCCAGCAGGAGTAGCGGCTTTGAGCAGTTCTTC. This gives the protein CASRSSGFEQFF.

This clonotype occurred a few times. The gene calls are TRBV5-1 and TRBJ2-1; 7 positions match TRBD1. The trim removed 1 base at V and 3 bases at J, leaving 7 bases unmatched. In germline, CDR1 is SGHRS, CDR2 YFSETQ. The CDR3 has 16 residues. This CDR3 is CASSLPRTGDYNEQFF. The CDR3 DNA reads TGCGCCAGCAGCTTGCCCCGGACAGGAGACTACAATGAGCAGTTCTTC.

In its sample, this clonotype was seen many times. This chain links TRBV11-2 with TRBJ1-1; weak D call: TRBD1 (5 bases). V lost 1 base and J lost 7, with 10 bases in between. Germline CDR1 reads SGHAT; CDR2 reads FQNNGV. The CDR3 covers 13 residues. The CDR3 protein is CASSLAPRGEAFF. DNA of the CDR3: TGTGCCAGCAGCTTAGCCCCAAGGGGTGAAGCTTTCTTT.

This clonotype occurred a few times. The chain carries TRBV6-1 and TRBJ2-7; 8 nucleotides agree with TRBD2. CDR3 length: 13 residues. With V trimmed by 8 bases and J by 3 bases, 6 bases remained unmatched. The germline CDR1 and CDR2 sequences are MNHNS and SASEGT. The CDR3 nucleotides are TGTGCCAGCGGACGCGGGAGGTACTACGAGCAGTACTTC. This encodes CASGRGRYYEQYF.

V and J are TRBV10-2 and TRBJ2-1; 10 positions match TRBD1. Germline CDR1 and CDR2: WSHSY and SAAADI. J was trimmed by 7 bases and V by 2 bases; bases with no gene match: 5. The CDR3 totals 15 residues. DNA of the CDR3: TGCGCCAGCAGTGAGAGGGACAGGGGTGGAAATGAGCAGTTCTTC. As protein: CASSERDRGGNEQFF.

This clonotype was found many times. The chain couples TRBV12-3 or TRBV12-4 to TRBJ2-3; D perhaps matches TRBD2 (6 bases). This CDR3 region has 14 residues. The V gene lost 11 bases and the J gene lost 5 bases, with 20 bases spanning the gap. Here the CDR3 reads CAFPKGGALDTQYF. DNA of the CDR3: TGTGCCTTTCCTAAGGGCGGGGCACTAGATACGCAGTATTTT.

The CDR3 DNA reads as TGTGCCAGCAGTTACGGGGGGACAGGGCGGCAGACCCAGTACTTC. Protein sequence: CASSYGGTGRQTQYF. J is TRBJ2-5 and V is TRBV6-5; 9 bases map to TRBD1. The junction had 7 bases not matched to a gene; V was cut back by 2 bases and J by 6 bases. This CDR3 has 15 residues. CDR1 and CDR2 from the germline V gene are MNHEY and SVGAGI.

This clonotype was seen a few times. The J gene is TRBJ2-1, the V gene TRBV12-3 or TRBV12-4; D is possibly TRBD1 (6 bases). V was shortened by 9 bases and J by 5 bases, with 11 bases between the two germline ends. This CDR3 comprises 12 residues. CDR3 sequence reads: CASRQEHNEQFF. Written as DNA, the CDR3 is TGTGCCAGTAGACAGGAACACAATGAGCAGTTCTTC.

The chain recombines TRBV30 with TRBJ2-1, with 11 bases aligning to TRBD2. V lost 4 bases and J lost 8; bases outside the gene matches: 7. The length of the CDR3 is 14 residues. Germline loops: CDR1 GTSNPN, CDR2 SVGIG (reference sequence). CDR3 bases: TGTGCCTGGACATTAGGACTAGCGGGCCATGAGCAGTTCTTC. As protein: CAWTLGLAGHEQFF. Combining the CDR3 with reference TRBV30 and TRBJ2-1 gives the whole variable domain SQTIHQWPATLVQPVGSPLSLECTVEGTSNPNLYWYRQAAGRGLQLLFYSVGIGQISSEVPQNLSASRPQDRQFILSSKKLLLSDSGFYLCAWTLGLAGHEQFFGPGTRLTVL.

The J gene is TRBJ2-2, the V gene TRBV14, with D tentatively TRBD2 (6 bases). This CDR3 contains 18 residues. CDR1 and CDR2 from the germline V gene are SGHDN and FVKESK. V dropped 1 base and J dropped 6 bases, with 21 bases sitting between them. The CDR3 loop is CASSQVGGGRRRAGELFF. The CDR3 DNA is TGTGCCAGCAGCCAAGTCGGGGGAGGCCGTCGGCGGGCCGGGGAGCTGTTTTTT.

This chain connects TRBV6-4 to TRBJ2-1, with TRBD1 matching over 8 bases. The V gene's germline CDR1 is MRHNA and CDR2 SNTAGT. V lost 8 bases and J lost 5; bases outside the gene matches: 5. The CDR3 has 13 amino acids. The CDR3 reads CASRQGLNNEQFF. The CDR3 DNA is TGTGCCAGCCGACAGGGGTTAAACAATGAGCAGTTCTTC.

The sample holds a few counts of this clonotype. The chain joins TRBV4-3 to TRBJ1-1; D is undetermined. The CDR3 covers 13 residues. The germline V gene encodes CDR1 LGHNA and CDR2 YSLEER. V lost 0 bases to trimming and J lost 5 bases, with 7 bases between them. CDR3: CASSQDPRTEAFF. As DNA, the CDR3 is TGCGCCAGCAGCCAAGACCCAAGGACTGAAGCTTTCTTT.

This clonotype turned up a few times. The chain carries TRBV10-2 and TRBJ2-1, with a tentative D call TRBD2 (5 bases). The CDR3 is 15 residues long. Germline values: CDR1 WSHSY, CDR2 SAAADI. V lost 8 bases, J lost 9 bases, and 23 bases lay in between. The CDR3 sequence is CASGRRVLRISEQFF. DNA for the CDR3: TGCGCCAGCGGTCGGCGGGTCCTCCGCATCAGTGAGCAGTTCTTC.

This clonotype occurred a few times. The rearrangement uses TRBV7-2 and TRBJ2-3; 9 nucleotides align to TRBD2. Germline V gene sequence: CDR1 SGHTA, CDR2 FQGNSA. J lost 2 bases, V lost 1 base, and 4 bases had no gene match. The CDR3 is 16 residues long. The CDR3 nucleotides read TGTGCCAGCAGCTTAGGACTAGCGGAGATCACAGATACGCAGTATTTT. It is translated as CASSLGLAEITDTQYF.

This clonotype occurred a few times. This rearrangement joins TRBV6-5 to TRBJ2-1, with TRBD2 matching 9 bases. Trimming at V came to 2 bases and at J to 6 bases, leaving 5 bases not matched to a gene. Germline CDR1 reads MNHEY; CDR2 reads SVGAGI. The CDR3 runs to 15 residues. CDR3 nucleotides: TGTGCCAGCAGTTACCCAGCGGGAGGTTTCAATGAGCAGTTCTTC. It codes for CASSYPAGGFNEQFF.

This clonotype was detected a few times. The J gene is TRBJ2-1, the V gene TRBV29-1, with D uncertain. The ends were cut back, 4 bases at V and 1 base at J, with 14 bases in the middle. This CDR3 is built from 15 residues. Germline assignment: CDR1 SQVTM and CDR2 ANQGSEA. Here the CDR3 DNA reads TGCAGCGTTGGGTTTATGCAGACGTCCTACAATGAGCAGTTCTTC. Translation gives CSVGFMQTSYNEQFF.

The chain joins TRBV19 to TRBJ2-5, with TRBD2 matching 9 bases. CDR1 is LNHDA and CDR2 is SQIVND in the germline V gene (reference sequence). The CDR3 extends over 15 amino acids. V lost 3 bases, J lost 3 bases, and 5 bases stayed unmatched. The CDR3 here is CASSIPAGGEETQYF. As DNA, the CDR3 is TGTGCCAGTAGTATTCCAGCGGGGGGCGAAGAGACCCAGTACTTC.

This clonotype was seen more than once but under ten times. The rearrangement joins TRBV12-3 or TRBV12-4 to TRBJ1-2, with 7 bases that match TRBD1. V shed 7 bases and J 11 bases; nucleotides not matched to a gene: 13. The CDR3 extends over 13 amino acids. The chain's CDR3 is CASTPQGIQAYTF. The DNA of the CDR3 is TGTGCCAGCACCCCACAGGGGATTCAAGCTTACACCTTC.

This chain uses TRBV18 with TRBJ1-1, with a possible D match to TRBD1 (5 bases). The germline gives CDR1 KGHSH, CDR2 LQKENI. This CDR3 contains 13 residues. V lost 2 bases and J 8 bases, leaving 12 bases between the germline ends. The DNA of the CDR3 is TGTGCCAGCTCACCATCGCAGGGTAGAGAAGCTTTCTTT. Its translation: CASSPSQGREAFF.

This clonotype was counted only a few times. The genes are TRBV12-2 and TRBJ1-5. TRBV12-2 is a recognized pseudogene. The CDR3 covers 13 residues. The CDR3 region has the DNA TGTGCAAGTCGCTTAGGCACTGCTAAGCCCCAGCATTTT. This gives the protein CASRLGTAKPQHF.

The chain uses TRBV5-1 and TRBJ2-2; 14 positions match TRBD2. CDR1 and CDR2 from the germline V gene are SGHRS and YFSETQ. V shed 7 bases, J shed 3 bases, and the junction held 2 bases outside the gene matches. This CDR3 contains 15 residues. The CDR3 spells CASQTSGRDTGELFF. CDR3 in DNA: TGCGCCAGCCAGACTAGCGGGAGGGACACCGGGGAGCTGTTTTTT.

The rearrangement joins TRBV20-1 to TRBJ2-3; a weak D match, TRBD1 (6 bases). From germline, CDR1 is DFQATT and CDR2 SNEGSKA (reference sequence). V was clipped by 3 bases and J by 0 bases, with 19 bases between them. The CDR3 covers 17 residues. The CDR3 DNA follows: TGCAGTGCTAGTAGTGGGGGCGTCAGGCTTAGCACAGATACGCAGTATTTT. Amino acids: CSASSGGVRLSTDTQYF.

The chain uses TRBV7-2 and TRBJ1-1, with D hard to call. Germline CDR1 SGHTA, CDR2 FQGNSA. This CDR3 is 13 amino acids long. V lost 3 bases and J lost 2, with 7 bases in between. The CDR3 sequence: CASSLEINTEAFF. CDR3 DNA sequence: TGTGCCAGCAGCTTGGAGATAAACACTGAAGCTTTCTTT. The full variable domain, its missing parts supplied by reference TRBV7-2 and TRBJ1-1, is GAGVSQSPSNKVTEKGKDVELRCDPISGHTALYWYRQSLGQGLEFLIYFQGNSAPDKSGLPSDRFSAERTGGSVSTLTIQRTQQEDSAVYLCASSLEINTEAFFGQGTRLTVV.

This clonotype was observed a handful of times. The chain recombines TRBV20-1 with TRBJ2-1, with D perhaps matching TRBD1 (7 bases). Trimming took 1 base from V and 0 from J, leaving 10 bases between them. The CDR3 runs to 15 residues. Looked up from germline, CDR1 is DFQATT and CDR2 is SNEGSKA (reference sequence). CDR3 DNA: TGCAGTGCTAGAGTCAGGGGGGACTCCTACAATGAGCAGTTCTTC. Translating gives CSARVRGDSYNEQFF.

DNA of the CDR3: TGTGCCAGCAGTATCAGCCTCCTCTATGAAAAACTGTTTTTT. This encodes CASSISLLYEKLFF. The chain is built from TRBV12-3 or TRBV12-4 and TRBJ1-4, with D unclear. The CDR3 covers 14 residues. The V gene lost 5 bases and the J gene lost 6 bases, with 13 bases spanning the gap.

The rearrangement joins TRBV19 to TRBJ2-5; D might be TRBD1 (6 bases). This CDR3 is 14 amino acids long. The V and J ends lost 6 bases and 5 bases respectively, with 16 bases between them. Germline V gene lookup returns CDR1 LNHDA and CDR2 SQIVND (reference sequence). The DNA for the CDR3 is TGTGCCAGTAGCCAAAACTACAGGGTGGAGACCCAGTACTTC. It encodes CASSQNYRVETQYF. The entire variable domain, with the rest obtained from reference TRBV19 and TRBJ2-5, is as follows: DGGITQSPKYLFRKEGQNVTLSCEQNLNHDAMYWYRQDPGQGLRLIYYSQIVNDFQKGDIAEGYSVSREKKESFPLTVTSAQKNPTAFYLCASSQNYRVETQYFGPGTRLLVL.